These 27 T cell receptor beta chains were sequenced from one sample in a study of Ad26.COV2.S vaccination and SARS-CoV-2 variants (dated by TCRdb to the early 2020s). Receptor libraries were prepared by the immunoSEQ multiplex PCR assay. In TCRdb, the immuneACCESS table is reduced to in-frame sequences with V and J assigned. These tables do not hold every clone; where another copy was compared, an unresolved V gene accounts for under half, and the others remain unexplained. This sample comprises around 340,000 clones, around 89% of them detected only once. Clones ranked in the top ten supply approximately 5% of the sample. The treatment or condition tag for this specimen amounts to: around 19 received Ad26.COV2.S at low or high dose, single or two shots; 5 received placebo; per-sample allocation not given. For vaccine and placebo recipients, repertoires were sequenced using samples collected on day 63 after the first injection.

Sequencing was performed on peripheral blood, taken in a trial of Ad26.COV2.S vaccine versus placebo. These receptors came from a person aged 18-65 years who received the Ad26.COV2.S COVID-19 vaccine or a placebo.

CDR3 in DNA: TGTGCCAGTAGTGATATTGACATCCACAATCAGCCCCAGCATTTT. Translating it yields CASSDIDIHNQPQHF. The V call is TRBV19, the J call TRBJ1-5, with D unresolved. This CDR3 is 15 amino acids long. In germline, CDR1 is LNHDA, CDR2 SQIVND (reference sequence). V shed 5 bases and J shed 3 bases, with 14 bases lying between them.

This chain joins TRBV19 and TRBJ2-2; 8 positions match TRBD1. This CDR3 spans 14 amino acids. J lost 4 bases, V lost 9 bases, and 7 bases had no gene match. Germline V gene lookup returns CDR1 LNHDA and CDR2 SQIVND (reference sequence). CDR3 residues: CARWTGMGTGELFF. The DNA of the CDR3 is TGTGCCAGATGGACAGGGATGGGCACCGGGGAGCTGTTTTTT.

The genes are TRBV28 and TRBJ1-5; D possibly corresponds to TRBD1 (5 bases). V was pared by 3 bases and J by 2 bases, with 23 bases between. CDR1 is MDHEN and CDR2 is SYDVKM in the germline V gene. The length of the CDR3 is 19 residues. The CDR3: CASSFSGGGPTGRNQPQHF. CDR3 nucleotides: TGTGCCAGCAGTTTCTCCGGGGGGGGACCAACAGGCCGCAATCAGCCCCAGCATTTT.

CDR3 region: CASSLAGDNYGYTF. CDR3 in DNA: TGTGCCAGCAGCTTAGCAGGGGACAACTATGGCTACACCTTC. J is TRBJ1-2 and V is TRBV7-2; tentative D call: TRBD1 (5 bases). The germline V gene encodes CDR1 SGHTA and CDR2 FQGNSA. The V end lost 0 bases, the J end lost 2 bases, and 7 bases lay between the germline ends. The CDR3 contains 14 residues. Full variable domain (rest looked up from reference TRBV7-2 and TRBJ1-2): GAGVSQSPSNKVTEKGKDVELRCDPISGHTALYWYRQSLGQGLEFLIYFQGNSAPDKSGLPSDRFSAERTGGSVSTLTIQRTQQEDSAVYLCASSLAGDNYGYTFGSGTRLTVV.

This sequence joins TRBV7-7 and TRBJ1-5, with TRBD1 matching over 7 bases. The J segment lost 3 bases and the V segment lost 5 bases, leaving 10 bases of the junction unmatched. Germline V gene data show CDR1 as SSHAT and CDR2 as FNYEAQ (reference sequence). CDR3 length equals 16 residues. CDR3 DNA: TGTGCCAGCAGCCCAACCCACAGGGGTAACAATCAGCCCCAGCATTTT. Encoded protein: CASSPTHRGNNQPQHF.

This clone was counted a single time. V usage is TRBV3-1 (or the pseudogene TRBV3-2) and J usage is TRBJ2-1, with 13 bases fitting TRBD2. The CDR3 is 15 amino acids. Germline loops: CDR1 LGHDT, CDR2 YNNKEL (reference sequence). V lost 2 bases and J lost 9; bases outside the gene matches: 4. The CDR3 spells CASSQLLAGGVEQFF. The CDR3 nucleotides read TGTGCCAGCAGCCAACTACTAGCGGGGGGGGTTGAGCAGTTCTTC.

V usage is TRBV27 and J usage is TRBJ2-1; D perhaps matches TRBD2 (6 bases). There are 16 residues in the CDR3. CDR1 and CDR2 from the germline V gene are MNHEY and SMNVEV (reference sequence). Trimming shortened V by 1 base and J by 4 bases, and 14 bases separated the two germline ends. Here the CDR3 DNA reads TGTGCCAGCAGTTTATTTCCCCCGGGAGAGTACAATGAGCAGTTCTTC. It translates to CASSLFPPGEYNEQFF.

This rearrangement joins TRBV5-1 to TRBJ2-7; D gene ambiguous. The germline V and J ends were trimmed by 1 base and 0 bases, with 8 bases remaining between them. The CDR3 has 14 residues. Germline-derived CDR1 and CDR2 are SGHRS and YFSETQ. The CDR3 region is CASSLPSSSYEQYF. As DNA, the CDR3 is TGCGCCAGCAGCTTGCCCTCCAGCTCCTACGAGCAGTACTTC.

The chain has TRBV11-2 and TRBJ2-7; 10 bases are a match to TRBD1. There are 16 residues in the CDR3. Germline V gene lookup returns CDR1 SGHAT and CDR2 FQNNGV. After removal of 5 bases from V and 1 base from J, the junction contained 8 bases not matched to a gene. CDR3 sequence (DNA): TGTGCCAGCAGCCCAATCGGGGGACAGGGGTCCTACGAGCAGTACTTC. Its translation is CASSPIGGQGSYEQYF.

The chain has TRBV5-6 and TRBJ1-1; maybe TRBD1 (5 bases). Trimming left V 0 bases short and J 0 bases short, with 9 bases between. Germline V gives CDR1 SGHDT, CDR2 YYEEEE. The CDR3 sequence is 15 residues long. The CDR3, as DNA: TGTGCCAGCAGCTTGGAGCTCAGGGTGAACACTGAAGCTTTCTTT. Encoded protein: CASSLELRVNTEAFF.

Points on this clone: At one end the junction does not follow the germline gene, possibly because of a read error. The J gene is TRBJ2-2, the V gene TRBV11-1; D is perhaps TRBD1 (6 bases). The CDR3 contains 14 residues. Germline V gene lookup returns CDR1 SGHAT and CDR2 FQDESV (reference sequence). CDR3 nucleotide sequence: TGTGCCAGCAGCGTCGACAGGAACTCCGGGGAGCTGTTTTTT. Its protein is CASSVDRNSGELFF.

This clone is medium-sized (0.01 to 0.1%) within its sample. The chain has TRBV11-2 and TRBJ1-5; possibly TRBD1 for D (5 bases). The CDR3 totals 15 residues. Germline V lookup: CDR1 SGHAT, CDR2 FQNNGV. V gave up 3 bases and J gave up 0 bases, with 9 bases separating them. CDR3 sequence reads: CASSLGHHSNQPQHF. DNA of the CDR3: TGTGCCAGCAGCTTGGGGCACCATAGCAATCAGCCCCAGCATTTT.

V and J are TRBV3-1 (or the pseudogene TRBV3-2) and TRBJ2-6; 9 nucleotides match TRBD1. The J segment lost 2 bases and the V segment lost 4 bases, leaving 6 bases of the junction unmatched. CDR3 length equals 17 residues. Germline lookup yields CDR1 LGHDT and CDR2 YNNKEL (reference sequence). The CDR3 nucleotides are TGTGCCAGCAGCCCCGACAGGGGGTACCCTGGGGCCAACGTCCTGACTTTC. Translated: CASSPDRGYPGANVLTF.

This clone showed up just a few times. The CDR3 DNA reads TGTGCCAGTAGTTCCCGACAGGAGCCTAACTATGGCTACACCTTC. It translates to CASSSRQEPNYGYTF. J is TRBJ1-2 and V is TRBV19, with D possibly matching TRBD1 (6 bases). CDR3 length equals 15 residues. With 5 bases removed from V and 0 bases from J, the gap between germline ends came to 13 bases. Germline V gene lookup returns CDR1 LNHDA and CDR2 SQIVND (reference sequence).

The chain joins TRBV5-4 to TRBJ2-2; D perhaps matches TRBD1 (6 bases). The CDR3 is 15 amino acids. CDR1 and CDR2 from the germline V gene are SGHNT and YYREEE (reference sequence). V gave up 3 bases and J gave up 0 bases, with 9 bases separating them. CDR3 loop: CASSSAGANTGELFF. Written as DNA, the CDR3 is TGTGCCAGCAGCTCTGCAGGGGCGAACACCGGGGAGCTGTTTTTT.

J is TRBJ1-6 and V is TRBV27, with unresolved D. Germline V lookup: CDR1 MNHEY, CDR2 SMNVEV (reference sequence). V was shortened by 6 bases and J by 12 bases, with 15 bases between the two germline ends. The CDR3 length is 13 residues. Here the CDR3 DNA reads TGTGCCAGCAGGATCGGGAATCGACGACCCCTCCACTTT. Translation: CASRIGNRRPLHF.

This clone was found a few times. The chain joins TRBV6-2 or TRBV6-3 to TRBJ2-2; TRBD2 matches 9 bases. The V segment lost 5 bases and the J segment 4 bases; nucleotides outside the gene matches: 5. In germline, CDR1 is MNHEY, CDR2 SVGEGT. The CDR3 is 15 residues long. The CDR3: CASSKTSGATGELFF. The CDR3, as DNA: TGTGCCAGCAGTAAGACTAGCGGAGCCACCGGGGAGCTGTTTTTT.

The rearrangement joins TRBV5-1 to TRBJ2-1; TRBD2 is a possible D gene (6 bases). This CDR3 is 15 amino acids long. V dropped 4 bases and J dropped 1 base, with 12 bases sitting between them. In germline, CDR1 is SGHRS, CDR2 YFSETQ. The CDR3 protein is CASSLARESYNEQFF. DNA for the CDR3: TGCGCCAGCAGCCTGGCCCGGGAGTCCTACAATGAGCAGTTCTTC.

The V and J genes are TRBV5-8 and TRBJ1-2; D might be TRBD1 (5 bases). CDR3 size: 14 residues. Per the germline V gene, CDR1 is SGHTS and CDR2 is YDEGEE. The V gene lost 1 base and the J gene lost 4 bases, with 11 bases spanning the gap. CDR3 sequence reads: CASSLLGQVYGYTF. CDR3 nucleotide sequence: TGTGCCAGCAGCTTGTTGGGGCAGGTCTATGGCTACACCTTC.

Points on this clone: Different DNA sequences within this sample yield the same CDR3. The chain is built from TRBV7-9 and TRBJ2-2; D gene ambiguous. The germline V gene has CDR1 SEHNR and CDR2 FQNEAQ (reference sequence). Trimming took 0 bases from V and 2 from J, leaving 4 bases between them. The CDR3 covers 14 residues. CDR3 sequence reads: CASSLASNTGELFF. Here the CDR3 DNA reads TGTGCCAGCAGCTTAGCCAGCAACACCGGGGAGCTGTTTTTT.

This clone was seen once. V gene TRBV11-2 combines with J gene TRBJ1-1; D is unresolved. This CDR3 has 13 amino acids. From germline, CDR1 is SGHAT and CDR2 FQNNGV. V lost 2 bases to trimming and J lost 7 bases, with 11 bases between them. For the CDR3, the DNA is TGTGCCAGCAGCTTACTACTGTTGGGTGAAGCTTTCTTT. It yields the protein CASSLLLLGEAFF. The full variable domain, its missing parts supplied by reference TRBV11-2 and TRBJ1-1, is EAGVAQSPRYKIIEKRQSVAFWCNPISGHATLYWYQQILGQGPKLLIQFQNNGVVDDSQLPKDRFSAERLKGVDSTLKIQPAKLEDSAVYLCASSLLLLGEAFFGQGTRLTVV.

The V and J genes are TRBV3-1 (or the pseudogene TRBV3-2) and TRBJ2-5; D gene unclear. CDR1 LGHDT and CDR2 YNNKEL come from the germline V gene (reference sequence). Trimming cost V 3 bases and J 2 bases, with 16 bases left between them. This CDR3 is 16 amino acids long. The CDR3 here is CASSQGRGWGQETQYF. In nucleotides, the CDR3 is TGTGCCAGCAGCCAGGGTCGTGGATGGGGACAAGAGACCCAGTACTTC.

This chain links TRBV10-2 with TRBJ1-2; a possible D gene is TRBD1 (6 bases). Trimming shortened V by 4 bases and J by 2 bases, and 17 bases separated the two germline ends. Germline V gives CDR1 WSHSY, CDR2 SAAADI. The CDR3 covers 16 residues. In nucleotides, the CDR3 is TGCGCCAGCAGTGGATCGGGGGCAGGGGAAAACTATGGCTACACCTTC. Translated: CASSGSGAGENYGYTF.

The chain couples TRBV7-8 to TRBJ2-5; no firm D call. Germline CDR1 SGHVS, CDR2 FQNEAQ. This CDR3 has 17 amino acids. Between the trimmed V and J ends, which lost 0 bases and 5 bases, there was a span of 19 bases. CDR3 residues: CASSLALKDRSGETQYF. DNA for the CDR3: TGTGCCAGCAGCTTAGCGCTAAAGGACCGCAGTGGGGAGACCCAGTACTTC.

V usage is TRBV19 and J usage is TRBJ2-7; 9 bases are a match to TRBD1. V trimming: 5 bases; J trimming: 5 bases; junction bases outside the gene matches: 10. Germline V gene data show CDR1 as LNHDA and CDR2 as SQIVND (reference sequence). The CDR3 sequence is 15 residues long. The CDR3 reads CASSRASGTGHEQYF. CDR3 sequence (DNA): TGTGCCAGTAGTCGGGCAAGCGGGACAGGGCACGAGCAGTACTTC.

This chain joins TRBV10-1 and TRBJ2-2, with 7 bases fitting TRBD1. Germline CDR1 and CDR2: WNHNN and SYGVQD (reference sequence). The V gene end was trimmed by 8 bases and the J gene end by 6 bases; junction bases not matched to a gene: 9. CDR3 size: 14 residues. CDR3 sequence reads: CASGLSGGAGELFF. The CDR3 coding sequence is TGCGCCAGCGGGCTTTCAGGGGGAGCCGGGGAGCTGTTTTTT.

V and J are TRBV4-3 and TRBJ2-3; D gene unclear. This CDR3 is built from 15 residues. CDR1 LGHNA and CDR2 YSLEER come from the germline V gene. V was trimmed by 1 base and J by 1 base, leaving 9 bases between them. For the CDR3, the DNA is TGCGCCAGCAGCCAAGTTGAACGGGGCACAGATACGCAGTATTTT. Amino acids: CASSQVERGTDTQYF.